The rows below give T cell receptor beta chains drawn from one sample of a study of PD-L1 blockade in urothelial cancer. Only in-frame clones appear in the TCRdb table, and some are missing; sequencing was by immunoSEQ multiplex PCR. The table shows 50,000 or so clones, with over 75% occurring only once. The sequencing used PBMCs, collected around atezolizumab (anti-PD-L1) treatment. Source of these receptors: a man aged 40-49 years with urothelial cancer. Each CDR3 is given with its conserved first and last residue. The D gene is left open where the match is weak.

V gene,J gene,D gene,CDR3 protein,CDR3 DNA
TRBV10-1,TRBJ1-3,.,CASSDTEVAGNTIYF,TGCGCCAGCAGTGATACAGAAGTTGCTGGAAACACCATATATTTT
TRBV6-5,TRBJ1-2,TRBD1,CASQGTAGYGYTF,TGTGCCAGCCAAGGGACAGCTGGCTATGGCTACACCTTC
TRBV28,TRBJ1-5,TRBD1,CASRLTGGSQPQHF,TGTGCCAGCAGGTTAACAGGGGGTTCTCAGCCCCAGCATTTT
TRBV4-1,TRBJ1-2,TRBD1,CASSAQGASGYTF,TGCGCCAGCAGCGCGCAGGGGGCGTCTGGCTACACCTTC
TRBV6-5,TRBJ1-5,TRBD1,CASSFTGVDGQPQHF,TGTGCCAGCAGTTTTACAGGGGTCGACGGTCAGCCCCAGCATTTT
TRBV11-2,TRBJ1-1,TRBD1,CASSSLRDRQNTEAFF,TGTGCCAGCAGCTCGTTAAGGGACAGACAAAACACTGAAGCTTTCTTT
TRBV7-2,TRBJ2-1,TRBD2,CASSLPGTSGRGEQFF,TGTGCCAGCAGCTTACCAGGGACTAGCGGGAGGGGTGAGCAGTTCTTC
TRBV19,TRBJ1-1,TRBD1,CASSIGNRGEAFF,TGTGCCAGTAGTATTGGGAACAGGGGCGAAGCTTTCTTT
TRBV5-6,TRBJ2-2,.,CASSPLRQTNTGELFF,TGTGCCAGCAGCCCCCTCCGACAGACCAACACCGGGGAGCTGTTTTTT
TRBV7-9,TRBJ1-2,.,CASRPARFYGYTF,TGTGCCAGCAGACCTGCACGGTTTTATGGCTACACCTTC
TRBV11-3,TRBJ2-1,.,CASSLIRGHEQFF,TGTGCCAGCAGCTTAATCAGGGGACATGAGCAGTTCTTC
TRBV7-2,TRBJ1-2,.,CASSLELADLNYGYTF,TGTGCCAGCAGCTTGGAGTTGGCAGACCTTAACTATGGCTACACCTTC